One sample yielded the 9 T cell receptor beta chains listed below, sequenced in a study of T cells in Graves' hyperthyroidism and ophthalmopathy. TCR beta CDR3 sequences were amplified from RNA transcripts. In the first-round RT-PCR of the TCR CDR3, the HTBI primer set was used. A single record per CDR3 protein comes from TCRdb applying MiXCR to the multiplex PCR reads. This table holds 600,000 or so distinct CDR3 sequences, 13% to 15% found once. Sequenced sample: blood. Receptor source: a woman aged 45 to 65 with Graves' ophthalmopathy.

This rearrangement joins TRBV2 to TRBJ2-1; 7 nucleotides align to TRBD2. V was pared by 8 bases and J by 6 bases, with 7 bases of the junction left unmatched. Germline CDR1 reads SNHLY; CDR2 reads FYNNEI. This CDR3 has 13 amino acids. The CDR3 sequence: CASGRERANEQFF. For the CDR3, the DNA is TGTGCCAGCGGGCGGGAGAGGGCCAATGAGCAGTTCTTC.

In DNA, the CDR3 is TGTGCCAGCTCACCAATAACGGGAAGCACAGATACGCAGTATTTT. Translating it yields CASSPITGSTDTQYF. The V call is TRBV18, the J call TRBJ2-3, with a possible D match to TRBD2 (5 bases). This CDR3 spans 15 amino acids. Germline V gene sequence: CDR1 KGHSH, CDR2 LQKENI. Deletions cut 2 bases from V and 0 bases from J, with 9 bases between.

The chain combines TRBV10-3 with TRBJ1-1, with unresolved D. V gave up 3 bases and J gave up 5 bases, with 7 bases separating them. Germline V gene data show CDR1 as ENHRY and CDR2 as SYGVKD. The CDR3 has 12 amino acids. CDR3 region: CAISESGTEAFF. DNA of the CDR3: TGTGCCATCAGTGAATCTGGGACTGAAGCTTTCTTT.

V gene TRBV28 combines with J gene TRBJ2-3; 9 bases agree with TRBD2. Per germline, CDR1 MDHEN and CDR2 SYDVKM. The CDR3 runs 16 residues. Trimming removed 1 base from V and 4 bases from J; junction bases left unmatched: 6. The DNA for the CDR3 is TGTGCCAGCAGTTTATCTAGCGGGATAGTGCCAGATACGCAGTATTTT. Protein sequence: CASSLSSGIVPDTQYF.

This clonotype has a handful of counts. The chain recombines TRBV5-6 with TRBJ2-1, with 7 bases identical to TRBD2. The CDR3 consists of 13 residues. The trim removed 0 bases at V and 15 bases at J, leaving 9 bases unmatched. Germline values: CDR1 SGHDT, CDR2 YYEEEE. This CDR3 reads CASSLGPSGELFF. The CDR3 DNA is TGTGCCAGCAGCTTGGGGCCTAGCGGCGAGTTGTTCTTC.

This clonotype occurred many times. The rearrangement links TRBV28 to TRBJ2-7, with TRBD1 matching 7 bases. CDR1 MDHEN and CDR2 SYDVKM come from the germline V gene. The CDR3 length is 15 residues. With 6 bases clipped from V and 2 bases from J, the junction kept 10 bases outside the gene matches. The CDR3 nucleotides are TGTGCCAGCAGATGGGGACAGAGGGATACCTACGAGCAGTACTTC. It yields the protein CASRWGQRDTYEQYF. Full variable domain (outside the CDR3, taken from reference TRBV28 and TRBJ2-7): DVKVTQSSRYLVKRTGEKVFLECVQDMDHENMFWYRQDPGLGLRLIYFSYDVKMKEKGDIPEGYSVSREKKERFSLILESASTNQTSMYLCASRWGQRDTYEQYFGPGTRLTVT.

This clonotype occurred many times. The chain joins TRBV27 to TRBJ1-5; the match to TRBD1 covers 12 bases. V shed 5 bases and J 2 bases; nucleotides not matched to a gene: 7. CDR3 length equals 17 residues. Per germline, CDR1 MNHEY and CDR2 SMNVEV (reference sequence). The DNA of the CDR3 is TGTGCCAGCAGTACCGGGACAGGGGGCCATGGCAATCAGCCCCAGCATTTT. Amino acids: CASSTGTGGHGNQPQHF.

At least ten counts were recorded for this clonotype. The rearrangement uses TRBV30 and TRBJ1-5; D is possibly TRBD1 (6 bases). The CDR3 spans 12 residues. V was clipped by 4 bases and J by 7 bases, with 11 bases between them. Germline CDR1 GTSNPN, CDR2 SVGIG (reference sequence). The CDR3 sequence: CAWNMDRQPQHF. CDR3 sequence (DNA): TGTGCCTGGAATATGGACAGACAGCCCCAGCATTTT.

This clonotype was counted between two and nine times. The V gene is TRBV12-3 or TRBV12-4, the J gene TRBJ1-5, with 9 positions matching TRBD1. The junction had 7 bases not matched to a gene; V was cut back by 5 bases and J by 5 bases. The CDR3 has 15 residues. The CDR3 region has the DNA TGTGCCAGCAGTGCAGCGGGACAGGGATATCAGCCCCAGCATTTT. Protein: CASSAAGQGYQPQHF.